The 27 T cell receptor beta chains given below trace back to one sample, sequenced in a study of blood T cell repertoires in COVID-19. The repertoire was sequenced with immunoSEQ multiplex PCR; TCRdb's copy has only in-frame clones and lacks some. The sample carries about 160,000 clones, 85% to 95% recorded once. The sample consisted of peripheral blood. These receptors all come from a woman in her fifties or sixties with acute or convalescent COVID-19.

The rearrangement uses TRBV5-6 and TRBJ1-6; D uncertain. Germline CDR1 and CDR2: SGHDT and YYEEEE. Trimming removed 4 bases at V and 0 bases at J, with 11 bases between. The CDR3 is 16 amino acids. The CDR3 DNA is TGTGCCAGCAGCGCCGGAGGTATCTCCTATAATTCACCCCTCCACTTT. Protein sequence: CASSAGGISYNSPLHF.

The V call is TRBV3-1 (or the pseudogene TRBV3-2), the J call TRBJ2-5; 8 nucleotides match TRBD2. Germline V gene lookup returns CDR1 LGHDT and CDR2 YNNKEL (reference sequence). The CDR3 has 14 residues. The V and J ends lost 5 bases and 1 base, in that order; junction bases with no gene match: 3. The CDR3 here is CASSDSGVQETQYF. The CDR3 region has the DNA TGTGCCAGCAGCGATAGCGGGGTCCAAGAGACCCAGTACTTC.

This clone was detected once. The V call is TRBV25-1, the J call TRBJ1-2; no firm D call. Trimming removed 1 base from V and 5 bases from J, with 11 bases in between. The germline gives CDR1 MGHDK, CDR2 SYGVNS. There are 14 residues in the CDR3. The CDR3: CASSESGIRYGYTF. The CDR3 bases are TGTGCCAGCAGTGAATCGGGGATTAGGTATGGCTACACCTTC.

This rearrangement joins TRBV6-1 to TRBJ1-1; weak D call: TRBD1 (6 bases). Deletions cut 2 bases from V and 6 bases from J, with 10 bases between. Germline V CDR1 and CDR2: MNHNS, SASEGT. This CDR3 region has 13 residues. The CDR3 DNA reads as TGTGCCAGCAGTGAACCAGGGGCGGCTGAAGCTTTCTTT. It translates to CASSEPGAAEAFF.

This clone was seen a single time. The chain has TRBV12-3 or TRBV12-4 and TRBJ1-1; D unresolved. V lost 2 bases, J lost 5 bases, and 9 bases lay in between. This CDR3 has 13 residues. This chain's CDR3 is CASSLKPRTEAFF. CDR3 DNA sequence: TGTGCCAGCAGTTTAAAGCCACGGACTGAAGCTTTCTTT.

This sequence joins TRBV13 and TRBJ1-2, with 9 positions matching TRBD1. The CDR3 has 13 amino acids. CDR1 is PRHDT and CDR2 is FYEKMQ in the germline V gene (reference sequence). V trimming: 7 bases; J trimming: 8 bases; junction bases outside the gene matches: 8. CDR3: CASMGQGGEGYTF. Written as DNA, the CDR3 is TGTGCCAGCATGGGACAGGGAGGGGAAGGCTACACCTTC.

The chain carries TRBV2 and TRBJ2-7; unclear D gene. Trimming shortened V by 5 bases and J by 5 bases, and 19 bases separated the two germline ends. This CDR3 has 15 amino acids. Germline values: CDR1 SNHLY, CDR2 FYNNEI. CDR3 DNA sequence: TGTGCCAGCAGTTTCAACCCCGAAAGCATCGACGAGCAGTACTTC. It codes for CASSFNPESIDEQYF.

The chain couples TRBV11-1 to TRBJ2-1; TRBD1 is a possible D gene (5 bases). Germline V CDR1 and CDR2: SGHAT, FQDESV (reference sequence). The CDR3 is made up of 12 amino acids. V lost 1 base to trimming and J lost 10 bases, with 8 bases between them. The CDR3 protein is CASSLDRQEQFF. Written as DNA, the CDR3 is TGTGCCAGCAGCTTAGATCGACAGGAGCAGTTCTTC.

The rearrangement links TRBV6-5 to TRBJ2-1, with D perhaps matching TRBD1 (5 bases). The CDR3 totals 15 residues. Between the trimmed V and J ends, which lost 6 bases and 4 bases, there was a span of 16 bases. CDR1 MNHEY and CDR2 SVGAGI come from the germline V gene. CDR3 amino acids: CASSPFRTPYNEQFF. CDR3 DNA: TGTGCCAGCAGCCCCTTTCGGACACCTTACAATGAGCAGTTCTTC.

V is TRBV7-2 and J is TRBJ2-1; 9 bases align to TRBD1. The V segment lost 5 bases and the J segment 6 bases; nucleotides outside the gene matches: 8. The CDR3 contains 15 residues. Germline V CDR1 and CDR2: SGHTA, FQGNSA. The CDR3 DNA sequence: TGTGCCAGCAGCCGGGGACAGGGTATTGGCAATGAGCAGTTCTTC. Protein: CASSRGQGIGNEQFF.

This chain uses TRBV11-2 with TRBJ1-5; TRBD1 aligns across 7 bases. Trimming cost V 1 base and J 4 bases; bases outside gene matches: 4. The CDR3 consists of 15 residues. Germline values: CDR1 SGHAT, CDR2 FQNNGV. CDR3 region: CASSLGIQGNQPQHF. CDR3 coding DNA: TGTGCCAGCAGCTTAGGGATACAGGGGAATCAGCCCCAGCATTTT.

This chain joins TRBV5-4 and TRBJ1-3, with D tentatively TRBD1 (5 bases). V was pared by 4 bases and J by 0 bases, with 11 bases between. CDR3 length equals 15 residues. Germline lookup yields CDR1 SGHNT and CDR2 YYREEE (reference sequence). CDR3 in amino acids: CASSIGTSSGNTIYF. Written as DNA, the CDR3 is TGTGCCAGCAGCATCGGGACTTCCTCTGGAAACACCATATATTTT.

The chain employs TRBV9 and TRBJ2-3, with D possibly matching TRBD2 (5 bases). Trimming took off 4 bases at V and 2 bases at J, with 14 bases between the two ends. This CDR3 comprises 15 residues. Germline CDR1 is SGDLS and CDR2 is YYNGEE. The CDR3 DNA reads as TGTGCCAGCAGCCCTAGCCAGTCCCTCACAGATACGCAGTATTTT. This translates into CASSPSQSLTDTQYF.

The chain recombines TRBV27 with TRBJ2-7; TRBD2 is a possible D gene (7 bases). The CDR3 has 14 amino acids. CDR1 and CDR2 (germline): MNHEY, SMNVEV (reference sequence). Trimming stripped 8 bases from V and 6 bases from J, with 20 bases between. The CDR3 bases are TGTGCCAGCCCTCCGGGGGGCGACTCGGGCGAGCAGTACTTC. It translates to CASPPGGDSGEQYF.

In DNA form, the CDR3 reads TGTGCCAGTAGTATGAGTGGTAATGAGCAGTTCTTC. Its translation is CASSMSGNEQFF. V gene TRBV19 combines with J gene TRBJ2-1; D not certain. This CDR3 comprises 12 residues. V lost 3 bases to trimming and J lost 7 bases, with 7 bases between them. The V gene's germline CDR1 is LNHDA and CDR2 SQIVND (reference sequence).

This clone is a singleton in its sample. The chain employs TRBV29-1 and TRBJ1-2, with TRBD1 matching 12 bases. Trimming cost V 4 bases and J 3 bases; bases outside gene matches: 9. The CDR3 sequence is 16 residues long. The germline gives CDR1 SQVTM, CDR2 ANQGSEA. CDR3 loop: CSVVVFGTGGDYGYTF. DNA of the CDR3: TGCAGCGTTGTGGTATTTGGGACAGGGGGCGACTATGGCTACACCTTC.

This chain connects TRBV27 to TRBJ2-1, with 9 bases fitting TRBD1. There are 15 residues in the CDR3. V lost 7 bases and J lost 9; bases outside the gene matches: 13. CDR1 is MNHEY, CDR2 SMNVEV, per germline (reference sequence). The DNA of the CDR3 is TGTGCCAGCACCCTGAGACAGGGGGGATATGGTGAGCAGTTCTTC. It encodes CASTLRQGGYGEQFF.

The rearrangement links TRBV19 to TRBJ2-2, with D maybe TRBD2 (6 bases). CDR3 length: 15 amino acids. Trimming took off 7 bases at V and 5 bases at J, with 17 bases between the two ends. Germline loops: CDR1 LNHDA, CDR2 SQIVND (reference sequence). Here the CDR3 reads CASTPEGMYTGELFF. The CDR3 DNA follows: TGTGCCAGTACCCCGGAGGGAATGTATACCGGGGAGCTGTTTTTT.

The J gene is TRBJ1-5, the V gene TRBV6-5; 10 bases line up with TRBD1. With V trimmed by 4 bases and J by 1 base, 1 base remained unmatched. Germline V gives CDR1 MNHEY, CDR2 SVGAGI. The CDR3 runs to 15 residues. The CDR3 DNA follows: TGTGCCAGCAGTTGGACAGGGGGAAGCAATCAGCCCCAGCATTTT. It codes for CASSWTGGSNQPQHF.

The gene calls are TRBV20-1 and TRBJ2-1, with no clear D. Trimming shortened V by 6 bases and J by 8 bases, and 11 bases separated the two germline ends. The germline CDR1 and CDR2 sequences are DFQATT and SNEGSKA (reference sequence). The CDR3 spans 11 residues. The CDR3 spells CSASLVHEQFF. As DNA, the CDR3 is TGCAGTGCCTCTCTAGTACATGAGCAGTTCTTC.

This sequence joins TRBV30 and TRBJ1-2, with 7 nucleotides matching TRBD1. The trim removed 4 bases at V and 8 bases at J, leaving 10 bases unmatched. The CDR3 contains 13 residues. CDR1 and CDR2 from the germline V gene are GTSNPN and SVGIG (reference sequence). In nucleotides, the CDR3 is TGTGCCTGGAAACAAGGGGGCGCGTTGGGCTACACCTTC. Translation: CAWKQGGALGYTF. Together with reference TRBV30 and TRBJ1-2, the CDR3 gives the full variable domain: SQTIHQWPATLVQPVGSPLSLECTVEGTSNPNLYWYRQAAGRGLQLLFYSVGIGQISSEVPQNLSASRPQDRQFILSSKKLLLSDSGFYLCAWKQGGALGYTFGSGTRLTVV.

This clone showed up just once. The chain uses TRBV14 and TRBJ2-2, with 10 bases that match TRBD2. Per germline, CDR1 SGHDN and CDR2 FVKESK. The CDR3 spans 16 residues. V lost 4 bases, J lost 3 bases, and 5 bases stayed unmatched. Here the CDR3 reads CASSPIAGGDTGELFF. CDR3 nucleotides: TGTGCCAGCAGCCCGATAGCGGGAGGAGACACCGGGGAGCTGTTTTTT.

This chain joins TRBV30 and TRBJ2-7; 7 bases are shared with TRBD1. The trim removed 1 base at V and 2 bases at J, leaving 5 bases unmatched. This CDR3 is 14 amino acids long. The germline CDR1 and CDR2 sequences are GTSNPN and SVGIG (reference sequence). In DNA form, the CDR3 reads TGTGCCTGGAGTGGGGGACAGATAGCCTACGAGCAGTACTTC. Residues: CAWSGGQIAYEQYF.

The genes are TRBV7-9 and TRBJ2-1, with 9 bases fitting TRBD1. The CDR3 length is 15 residues. Germline V CDR1 and CDR2: SEHNR, FQNEAQ (reference sequence). V dropped 8 bases and J dropped 7; count of bases not matched to a gene: 12. The CDR3 DNA reads TGTGCCAGCGGGGACCCGGGACAGGGTAGGAATGAGCAGTTCTTC. Amino acid sequence: CASGDPGQGRNEQFF.

This clone has just one count. V gene TRBV10-3 combines with J gene TRBJ2-1; the D gene is possibly TRBD1 (6 bases). The CDR3 contains 13 residues. Germline values: CDR1 ENHRY, CDR2 SYGVKD. Trimming took off 4 bases at V and 14 bases at J, with 18 bases between the two ends. The CDR3 region is CAISVSGVVLEFF. The CDR3 nucleotides read TGTGCCATCAGTGTTTCAGGGGTTGTGCTAGAGTTCTTC.

The chain uses TRBV2 and TRBJ2-2, with 10 bases matching TRBD2. Germline V gene data show CDR1 as SNHLY and CDR2 as FYNNEI. CDR3 length: 15 amino acids. Losses at the gene ends were 7 bases for V and 3 bases for J; bases not matched to a gene: 5. CDR3 in amino acids: CASKRLAGDTGELFF. The CDR3 DNA is TGTGCCAGCAAACGGCTAGCGGGGGACACCGGGGAGCTGTTTTTT.

This clone was detected a few times. This chain joins TRBV28 and TRBJ2-2; 7 nucleotides match TRBD1. CDR1 is MDHEN and CDR2 is SYDVKM in the germline V gene. V dropped 3 bases and J dropped 2; count of bases not matched to a gene: 3. This CDR3 comprises 15 residues. Here the CDR3 DNA reads TGTGCCAGCAGTTTGCCAGGGGGTAACACCGGGGAGCTGTTTTTT. Amino acid sequence: CASSLPGGNTGELFF.